This is a list of T cell receptor beta chains from one sample in a study of early T cells in non-severe SARS-CoV-2 infection. TCRdb passed the 5' RACE reads through MiXCR, listing each CDR3 protein once. The repertoire includes about 30,000 distinct CDR3 sequences, about 4.9% of them detected once, and 5.5% to 7% sits in the top ten. The sequences come from whole blood, collected at baseline. The receptors originated from an adult who was a healthcare worker with PCR-confirmed SARS-CoV-2 infection or an uninfected control (not recorded which). Each CDR3 is given with its conserved first and last residue. A D gene is named only where the DNA matches it firmly. Clone size is shown for a subset of rows, as once, few, many or a class of expanded clone.

len	d_gene	v_gene	abundance	j_gene	CDR3aa
14	.	TRBV12-3/TRBV12-4	many	TRBJ1-2	CASSSFGGNYGYTF
15	TRBD1	TRBV12-3/TRBV12-4	many	TRBJ2-7	CASNMDRLGPYEQYF
12	.	TRBV28	.	TRBJ1-1	CASRSKNTEAFF
14	.	TRBV7-2	.	TRBJ2-7	CASTLRSGTYEQYF
14	.	TRBV7-8	many	TRBJ1-1	CASSSSISSTEAFF
12	.	TRBV30	many	TRBJ1-2	CAWGRRIYGYTF
13	.	TRBV27	.	TRBJ2-7	CASSPAGAREQYF
11	.	TRBV12-3/TRBV12-4	many	TRBJ1-3	CASSLPNTIYF
16	.	TRBV21-1	many	TRBJ2-1	CASSKEQAEVIYEQFF
19	TRBD2	TRBV10-3	medium-sized	TRBJ2-1	CAISDLSPGTSGRVNEQFF
15	.	TRBV3-1	many	TRBJ1-1	CASSPVWQGYTEAFF
15	.	TRBV7-3	many	TRBJ2-3	CASSQGPAGTDTQYF
14	.	TRBV19	many	TRBJ1-1	CASTYRTEITEAFF
15	.	TRBV3-1	.	TRBJ2-3	CASSQMSGATDTQYF
14	TRBD1	TRBV6-5	few	TRBJ1-1	CASSRWTGATEAFF
13	.	TRBV12-3/TRBV12-4	many	TRBJ2-6	CASSLRSTNVLTF
12	TRBD2	TRBV20-1	many	TRBJ2-1	CSASGVTNEQFF
14	.	TRBV7-9	many	TRBJ2-1	CASSLAGSYNEQFF
18	TRBD2	TRBV5-8	many	TRBJ2-3	CASRSGTSGSWVADTQYF
12	.	TRBV3-1	many	TRBJ2-3	CASSRDINTQYF
14	TRBD1	TRBV4-3	medium-sized	TRBJ2-7	CASSPQTGDIRQYF
11	.	TRBV6-2/TRBV6-3	many	TRBJ1-1	CASSPRVAAFF
12	.	TRBV7-2	many	TRBJ1-5	CASSPGDQPQHF
15	.	TRBV6-2/TRBV6-3	many	TRBJ2-4	CASSYDGLAKNIQYF
10	.	TRBV29-1	.	TRBJ1-2	CSVGSYGYTF
14	.	TRBV7-2	many	TRBJ1-1	CASSLANPLGEAFF
14	TRBD1	TRBV10-1	once	TRBJ2-7	CASSPGQAPYEQYF
16	TRBD1	TRBV14	many	TRBJ2-1	CASSQVQGASYNEQFF
15	.	TRBV18	many	TRBJ2-3	CASSRRDGGTDTQYF
13	.	TRBV2	.	TRBJ2-2	CASGQSAPGELFF
13	.	TRBV28	many	TRBJ2-5	CASSFQLRETQYF
14	.	TRBV6-1	.	TRBJ1-2	CASSEDTTSLGYTF
14	TRBD2	TRBV20-1	few	TRBJ2-2	CSAPTSGNTGELFF
16	TRBD2	TRBV7-8	.	TRBJ2-3	CASTPRWGGPTDTQYF
14	.	TRBV6-5	many	TRBJ1-4	CASRQDPANEKLFF
16	TRBD2	TRBV4-1	many	TRBJ2-1	CASSRILEREMNEQFF
13	.	TRBV20-1	many	TRBJ2-1	CSARGNYYNEQFF
15	TRBD1	TRBV12-3/TRBV12-4	many	TRBJ2-5	CASSLGQGTLETQYF
17	TRBD1	TRBV20-1	many	TRBJ2-2	CSARDRGQASNTGELFF
16	TRBD2	TRBV7-9	many	TRBJ2-1	CASSSPGLASYNEQFF
14	.	TRBV12-3/TRBV12-4	many	TRBJ1-1	CASSSDTENTEAFF
14	.	TRBV19	many	TRBJ2-3	CASSTPRVTDTQYF
13	.	TRBV12-5	many	TRBJ2-7	CASGPGQRREQYF
14	.	TRBV12-3/TRBV12-4	many	TRBJ1-4	CASSFRGWGEKLFF
15	.	TRBV9	.	TRBJ1-1	CASSVVAAVNTEAFF
17	.	TRBV11-1	many	TRBJ2-1	CASSFYAEGPLYNEQFF
16	.	TRBV19	few	TRBJ2-3	CASIRRGHSSTDTQYF
14	.	TRBV6-1	few	TRBJ1-5	CASSDRDTQQPQHF